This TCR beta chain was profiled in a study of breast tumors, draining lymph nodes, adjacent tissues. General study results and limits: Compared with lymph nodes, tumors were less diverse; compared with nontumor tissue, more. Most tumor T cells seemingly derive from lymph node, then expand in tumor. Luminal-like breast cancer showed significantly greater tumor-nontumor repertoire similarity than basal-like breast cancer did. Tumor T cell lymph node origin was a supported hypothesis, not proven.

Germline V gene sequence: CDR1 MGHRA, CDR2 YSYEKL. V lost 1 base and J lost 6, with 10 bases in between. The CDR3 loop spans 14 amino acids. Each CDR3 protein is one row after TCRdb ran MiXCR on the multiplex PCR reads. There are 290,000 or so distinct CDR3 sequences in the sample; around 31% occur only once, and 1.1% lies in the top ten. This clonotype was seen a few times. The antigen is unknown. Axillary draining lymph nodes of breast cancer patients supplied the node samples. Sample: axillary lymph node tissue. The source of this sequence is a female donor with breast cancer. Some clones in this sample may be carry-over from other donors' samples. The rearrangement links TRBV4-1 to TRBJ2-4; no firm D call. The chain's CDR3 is CASSQVGTRNIQYF. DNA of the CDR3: TGCGCCAGCAGCCAAGTTGGCACCCGAAACATTCAGTACTTC.